Listed below are T cell receptor beta chains from one sample, sequenced in a study of B cell selection in AIRE deficiency. Sequencing used immunoSEQ multiplex PCR; TCRdb keeps in-frame clones, though not all of them. The sample carries 20,000 to 30,000 clones, roughly 95% recorded once. Sequencing was done on a sample of CD4+CD127+ conventional T cells sorted from PBMCs. The origin of the receptors is a human donor in good health. The CDR3 runs from the conserved cysteine through the conserved F or W. D genes are given only for firm matches. A clone size is listed for some rows: how often the clone was seen (once, few, many), or a class if it is expanded.

V	J	length	size	D	DNA	CDR3
TRBV7-9	TRBJ2-2	15	once	TRBD1	TGTGCCAGCAGCCTCGGACAGGGGTACACCGGGGAGCTGTTTTTT	CASSLGQGYTGELFF
TRBV5-8	TRBJ2-7	12	-	-	TGTGCCAGCAGGGAGCTCCCTCGCGAGCAGTACTTC	CASRELPREQYF
TRBV6-1	TRBJ2-1	13	-	-	TGTGCCGGCATACGGACAGACAACAATGAGCAGTTCTTC	CAGIRTDNNEQFF
TRBV25-1	TRBJ1-4	16	-	-	TGTGCCAGCAGTGAAATCACACCTCCAACTAATGAAAAACTGTTTTTT	CASSEITPPTNEKLFF
TRBV2	TRBJ2-1	17	-	TRBD2	TGTGCCAGCAGGCACCGGACTAGCGGGAGTGGGACGGGGGAGCAGTTCTTC	CASRHRTSGSGTGEQFF
TRBV5-1	TRBJ2-1	14	-	-	TGCGCCAGCAGCTTGCGGCTAGGAGGGAATGAGCAGTTCTTC	CASSLRLGGNEQFF
TRBV5-1	TRBJ2-7	13	-	-	TGCGCCAGCAGCTTGCGTAGGGCATACGAGCAGTACTTC	CASSLRRAYEQYF
TRBV7-3	TRBJ2-2	14	once	TRBD1	TGTGCCAGCAGCCGACAGGGGAACACCGGGGAGCTGTTTTTT	CASSRQGNTGELFF
TRBV18	TRBJ1-4	15	-	-	TGTGCCAGCTCATCTTACACAGCAACTAATGAAAAACTGTTTTTT	CASSSYTATNEKLFF
TRBV7-8	TRBJ2-3	14	-	-	TGTGCCAGCGGGACTGTCTCTAGCACAGATACGCAGTATTTT	CASGTVSSTDTQYF